A single sample gave rise to the 21 T cell receptor beta chains below, sequenced in a study of read filtering for tumor transcriptome and immune sequencing. From around 0.4 ug of RNA, a library with molecular barcoded alpha/delta and beta/gamma adaptors was made. TCRdb analysed the reads with MiXCR anew, one entry per CDR3 protein. The sample holds roughly 130,000 distinct CDR3 sequences, approximately 13% seen once. The sequencing input was a population of CD138-negative cells sorted from bone marrow. Receptors originate from a donor over 35 with multiple myeloma.

This clonotype turned up a few times. Just one base apart from a much larger clone, this may be a read error. The rearrangement joins TRBV6-5 to TRBJ2-1; 8 nucleotides agree with TRBD2. The CDR3 contains 14 residues. Trimming removed 2 bases from V and 12 bases from J; junction bases left unmatched: 9. CDR1 and CDR2 (germline): MNHEY, SVGAGI. The CDR3 nucleotides read TGTGCCAGCAGTTACAGACGGGAGGGCTTTGGGCAGTTCTTC. Protein sequence: CASSYRREGFGQFF.

This clonotype was observed a handful of times. One end of the junction varies from germline; a read error may be responsible. The chain combines TRBV24-1 with TRBJ1-1, with TRBD1 as a possible D gene (5 bases). This CDR3 has 13 residues. CDR1 and CDR2 from the germline V gene are KGHDR and SFDVKD. CDR3 sequence (DNA): TGTGCCAACCGGGAAAGGGGCAATCCTGAAGCTTCCTTT. It codes for CANRERGNPEASF.

For this clonotype: This clone may be a read error of a much larger clone one base away. The chain recombines TRBV4-2 with TRBJ1-4; D is uncertain. The CDR3 has 18 residues. Germline CDR1 is LGHNA and CDR2 is YNFKEQ. CDR3 DNA sequence: TGTGCCAGCAGCCAAGAAGTAGGATCGGGTTTTAGCACAGATACGCTGTATTTT. As protein: CASSQEVGSGFSTDTLYF.

This clonotype was observed a few times. The chain couples TRBV18 to TRBJ2-1, with a weak D call TRBD2 (6 bases). CDR3 length: 15 amino acids. V lost 3 bases to trimming and J lost 6 bases, with 15 bases between them. The germline CDR1 and CDR2 sequences are KGHSH and LQKENI. This chain's CDR3 is CASSPYLGTSNEQFF. The CDR3 bases are TGTGCCAGCTCACCCTACCTGGGGACTTCCAATGAGCAGTTCTTC.

This clonotype came up many times. V is TRBV3-1 and J is TRBJ1-2, with TRBD1 identical over 10 bases. CDR1 is LGHDT, CDR2 YNNKEL, per germline (reference sequence). This CDR3 is 16 amino acids long. The V segment lost 4 bases and the J segment 4 bases; nucleotides outside the gene matches: 9. The DNA of the CDR3 is TGTGCCAGCAGCCCCATTGGGACAGGGGCCGCCTATGGCTACACCTTC. This sequence encodes CASSPIGTGAAYGYTF. The full variable domain, with the rest looked up from reference TRBV3-1 and TRBJ1-2, is DTAVSQTPKYLVTQMGNDKSIKCEQNLGHDTMYWYKQDSKKFLKIMFSYNNKELIINETVPNRFSPKSPDKAHLNLHINSLELGDSAVYFCASSPIGTGAAYGYTFGSGTRLTVV.

As for this clonotype: The junction departs from germline at one end; a sequencing error may be responsible. V and J are TRBV19 and TRBJ1-5; tentatively, D is TRBD1 (5 bases). Germline V gene sequence: CDR1 LNHDA, CDR2 SQIVND (reference sequence). This CDR3 has 18 amino acids. The CDR3 is CASHGWGGMNNGNQPQHF. The CDR3, as DNA: TGTGCCAGCCATGGGTGGGGGGGGATGAATAACGGCAATCAGCCTCAGCATTTT. Drawing the rest from reference TRBV19 and TRBJ1-5, the complete variable domain is DGGITQSPKYLFRKEGQNVTLSCEQNLNHDAMYWYRQDPGQGLRLIYYSQIVNDFQKGDIAEGYSVSREKKESFPLTVTSAQKNPTAFYLCASHGWGGMNNGNQPQHFGDGTRLSIL.

This clonotype was recorded at least ten times. This rearrangement joins TRBV10-3 to TRBJ1-2; D is uncertain. The CDR3 runs 11 residues. Germline V lookup: CDR1 ENHRY, CDR2 SYGVKD. Deletions cut 5 bases from V and 4 bases from J, with 5 bases between. The CDR3 nucleotides read TGTGCCATCAGTTGGTCCTATGGCTACACCTTC. Encoded protein: CAISWSYGYTF.

This clonotype was seen more than once but under ten times. CDR3 in DNA: TGTGCCAGCAGTTCTAGCGGGAGCTTCGCAGATACGCAGTATTTT. This sequence encodes CASSSSGSFADTQYF. This sequence joins TRBV12-3 or TRBV12-4 and TRBJ2-3; 10 bases are a match to TRBD2. The CDR3 extends over 15 amino acids. V gave up 4 bases and J gave up 4 bases; unmatched junction bases: 5.

The V gene is TRBV7-2, the J gene TRBJ1-2; D is undetermined. The CDR3 consists of 15 residues. Germline V gene lookup returns CDR1 SGHTA and CDR2 FQGNSA. Trimming took off 1 base at V and 4 bases at J, with 13 bases between the two ends. The CDR3 here is CASSLESATSYGYTF. The CDR3 DNA follows: TGTGCCAGCAGCTTAGAGTCAGCCACTAGCTATGGCTACACCTTC.

This clonotype has more than one count but fewer than ten. A much bigger clone sits one base away, suggesting this may be a read error. The rearrangement uses TRBV11-3 and TRBJ2-1; D might be TRBD2 (6 bases). Per the germline V gene, CDR1 is SGHNT and CDR2 is YENEEA. The CDR3 is 11 amino acids. CDR3: CASSSRDLQLF. Here the CDR3 DNA reads TGTGCCAGCAGCTCCCGGGACTTACAGCTCTTC.

This clonotype was observed many times. The rearrangement links TRBV29-1 to TRBJ2-3; D unclear. Trimming took 4 bases from V and 0 from J, leaving 11 bases between them. The CDR3 contains 14 residues. Per germline, CDR1 SQVTM and CDR2 ANQGSEA. CDR3 sequence reads: CSVAGRTSTDTQYF. CDR3 coding DNA: TGCAGCGTTGCCGGTAGAACTAGCACAGATACGCAGTATTTT.

This clonotype has ten or more counts. This chain joins TRBV6-2 or TRBV6-3 and TRBJ2-6; D remains ambiguous. The germline V gene has CDR1 MNHEY and CDR2 SVGEGT. V gave up 8 bases and J gave up 0 bases, with 11 bases separating them. CDR3 length: 15 amino acids. The CDR3: CASERAFSGANVLTF. The CDR3 DNA sequence: TGTGCCAGCGAGCGAGCCTTCTCTGGGGCCAACGTCCTGACTTTC.

This clonotype has just a few counts. Relative to the germline gene, one junction end is altered; a read error may explain this. This rearrangement joins TRBV7-2 to TRBJ2-3, with 9 bases fitting TRBD2. The CDR3 runs to 15 residues. Germline CDR1 SGHTA, CDR2 FQGNSA. The CDR3: CASSASGLATDAQYF. Here the CDR3 DNA reads TGTGCCAGCTCAGCTTCCGGACTAGCGACAGATGCGCAGTATTTT. Full variable domain (missing parts from reference TRBV7-2 and TRBJ2-3): GAGVSQSPSNKVTEKGKDVELRCDPISGHTALYWYRQSLGQGLEFLIYFQGNSAPDKSGLPSDRFSAERTGGSVSTLTIQRTQQEDSAVYLCASSASGLATDAQYFGPGTRLTVL.

This clonotype was seen a few times. This may arise from a read error, as a much more abundant clone is one base away. The chain joins TRBV7-9 to TRBJ2-3; D unresolved. V lost 0 bases and J 0 bases, leaving 4 bases between the germline ends. This CDR3 has 14 residues. Looked up from germline, CDR1 is SEHNR and CDR2 is FQNEAQ (reference sequence). Written as DNA, the CDR3 is TGTGCCAGCAGCTTAGCGAATAGCACAGATACGCAGTATTTT. Amino acid sequence: CASSLANSTDTQYF.

This clonotype was detected many times. The J gene is TRBJ1-1, the V gene TRBV7-9, with unresolved D. The CDR3 has 14 residues. V lost 1 base to trimming and J lost 5 bases, with 11 bases between them. From germline, CDR1 is SEHNR and CDR2 FQNEAQ (reference sequence). As DNA, the CDR3 is TGTGCCAGCAGCTTAGGTGTCGTTTCTACTGAAGCTTTCTTT. Translating gives CASSLGVVSTEAFF.

This clonotype was seen a handful of times. This chain links TRBV28 with TRBJ1-5, with D perhaps TRBD1 (5 bases). Germline V gene data show CDR1 as MDHEN and CDR2 as SYDVKM. This CDR3 is 15 amino acids long. The V end was cut by 5 bases, the J end by 0 bases, with 11 bases between. In nucleotides, the CDR3 is TGTGCCAGCAGTCCGGGGGATCATAGCAATCAGCCCCAGCATTTT. It translates to CASSPGDHSNQPQHF.

In its sample, this clonotype was seen many times. CDR3 nucleotides: TGCAGCGTCCAAACAGGGGGGAACACTGAAGCTTTCTTT. Amino acids: CSVQTGGNTEAFF. This chain uses TRBV29-1 with TRBJ1-1; 8 nucleotides line up with TRBD1. This CDR3 comprises 13 residues. Trimming removed 6 bases from V and 1 base from J; junction bases left unmatched: 4. CDR1 SQVTM and CDR2 ANQGSEA come from the germline V gene.

Many counts were recorded for this clonotype. V is TRBV5-1 and J is TRBJ2-1; 10 nucleotides line up with TRBD1. This CDR3 contains 13 residues. V gave up 0 bases and J gave up 9 bases; unmatched junction bases: 0. Looked up from germline, CDR1 is SGHRS and CDR2 is YFSETQ. CDR3 nucleotide sequence: TGCGCCAGCAGCTTGGGGGACAGGGGTGAGCAGTTCTTC. Amino acids: CASSLGDRGEQFF.

This clonotype was detected ten times or more. This chain's CDR3 is CASSQVGQIYEQYF. The CDR3 DNA reads TGTGCCAGCAGCCAAGTAGGACAGATCTACGAGCAGTACTTC. This chain joins TRBV4-2 and TRBJ2-7, with D perhaps TRBD1 (6 bases). V was trimmed by 1 base and J by 3 bases, leaving 10 bases between them. The CDR3 totals 14 residues. Germline V gene data show CDR1 as LGHNA and CDR2 as YNFKEQ.

This clonotype was detected ten times or more. V gene TRBV6-5 combines with J gene TRBJ1-1; D ambiguous. Germline CDR1 and CDR2: MNHEY and SVGAGI. The CDR3 extends over 14 amino acids. The germline V and J ends were trimmed by 5 bases and 5 bases, with 15 bases remaining between them. The CDR3 loop is CASSAALRETEAFF. The CDR3 DNA follows: TGTGCCAGCAGTGCCGCCTTAAGAGAGACTGAAGCTTTCTTT.

There are a few counts of this clonotype. A much bigger clone sits one base away, suggesting this may be a read error. The chain carries TRBV19 and TRBJ2-1, with TRBD2 matching over 10 bases. Germline V CDR1 and CDR2: LNHDA, SQIVND (reference sequence). The CDR3 has 13 amino acids. The chain's CDR3 is CATGLAVGNEQFF. DNA of the CDR3: TGTGCGACTGGACTAGCGGTGGGCAATGAGCAGTTCTTC.